This T cell receptor beta chain was captured in a study of radiation and T cells in renal cell carcinoma (TCRdb year 2020). About the full investigation: Samples were obtained from a clinical trial, in which 15 Gy stereotactic body radiation therapy was delivered to primary renal cell carcinomas and nephrectomy was performed 4 weeks later. In total, more than 50 samples underwent TCR beta sequencing: 25 or so tumors plus 27 peripheral blood samples. Across all 55 or so samples, 4,000,000 or so unique CDR3 nucleotide sequences encoding around 2.8 million unique CDR3 amino acid sequences were identified.

Note on this clone: Its antigen specificity is not known. Base qualities are not provided; no much larger clone lies one nucleotide away.

The meaning of the sample's time point label: baseline pretreatment blood. The treatment or condition tag for this specimen amounts to: 15 Gy SBRT to primary tumor, nephrectomy 4 weeks later. Serial peripheral blood from radiation-treated patients was sampled at baseline, 2 weeks and 4 weeks after SBRT to track tumor-enriched clonotypes. All patients had renal cell carcinoma with clear cell pathology. Genomic DNA for TCR sequencing was prepared using the QIAamp DNA Blood Mini Kit (Qiagen). The analyses included only samples that passed all quality control checks. TCR beta libraries were generated from genomic DNA with the immunoSEQ kit, following the manufacturer's recommendations. Library preparation used a first multiplex PCR with proprietary primers, then a second PCR adding unique barcodes, with bead cleanups after each round. A kit-provided positive control reaction and a negative control reaction were included in every sample batch. The final libraries underwent checking on an Agilent 4200 TapeStation D1000 ScreenTape, volumetric pooling, and quantification by qPCR. An Illumina NextSeq500 fitted with a MidOutput 150-cycle cartridge performed the sequencing, running 156 Read1 cycles and 15 Index1 cycles with the kit's custom primers. The pooled library was loaded at roughly 0.93 pM, with a roughly 22% PhiX control spiked in. Per the original workflow: Vendor-processed data were analyzed in R, and a clonotype was defined as all T cells sharing the same CDR3 nucleotide sequence. For clone abundance analyses, frequencies were normalized to the 10,000 most abundant clones in each sample. Public T cell clones, which averaged fewer than five per sample, were removed prior to analysis. A difference in abundance of at least 32-fold between compartments was used to define tumor-enriched and baseline blood-enriched clonotypes. A beta-binomial differential abundance model was used to identify clonotypes that expanded or contracted between blood time points. Tumor-blood repertoire similarity was measured with the Baroni-Urbani and Buser coefficient, and group comparisons used two-tailed Wilcoxon tests in R. Not all clones reach the TCRdb copy of this immuneACCESS table, which keeps in-frame sequences only. Checked studies attribute under half of the gap to unresolved V genes and leave the rest unexplained. The V and J calls and clone size come from that table; D and trimming were worked out from the DNA. The sample table contains around 140,000 clones; only one count was recorded for 75% to 90% of them. Of the sample, roughly 25% falls within the top ten clones.

General conclusions and limits of the study: In blood, the top tumor clonotypes increased from baseline to 2 weeks after radiation and then shrank by 4 weeks, which suggests a temporary expansion of tumor-resident clones. No pretreatment tumor biopsies were available, so the baseline intratumoral presence of clonotypes could not be determined. Blood repertoire dynamics were not followed beyond 4 weeks after treatment. With a single-armed trial design, the study had no way to address how radiation dose or scheduling affects the TCR repertoire.

This TCR was recovered from a woman in her fifties or sixties with renal cell carcinoma. The sequencing used blood, collected from a patient whose treatment included radiotherapy and nephrectomy.

The CDR3 loop reads CATSRGLPNTEAFF. The DNA is as follows: TGTGCCACCAGCAGAGGCTTACCAAACACTGAAGCTTTCTTT. The chain uses TRBV15 and TRBJ1-1; the D segment cannot be called with confidence. Via the germline V gene (reference sequence), CDR1 is LNHNV and CDR2 YYDKDF. Reading from cysteine to phenylalanine, the CDR3 counts 14 amino acids. The sequence is cut down to CDR3 DNA, 42 bases in frame from base 1. V is clipped by 1 base and J by 2 bases, and the sequence between their germline boundaries is 8 bases long.